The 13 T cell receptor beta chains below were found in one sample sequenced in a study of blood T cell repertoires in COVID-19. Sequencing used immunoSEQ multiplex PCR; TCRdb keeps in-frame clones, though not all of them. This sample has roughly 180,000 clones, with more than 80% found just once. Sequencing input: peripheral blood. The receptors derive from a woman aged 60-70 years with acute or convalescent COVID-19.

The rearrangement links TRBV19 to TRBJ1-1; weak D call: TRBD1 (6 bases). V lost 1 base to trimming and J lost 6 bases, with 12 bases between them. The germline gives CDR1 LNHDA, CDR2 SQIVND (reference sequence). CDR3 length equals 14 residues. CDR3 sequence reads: CASSIGQVGSEAFF. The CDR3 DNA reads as TGTGCCAGTAGTATAGGACAGGTGGGGTCTGAAGCTTTCTTT.

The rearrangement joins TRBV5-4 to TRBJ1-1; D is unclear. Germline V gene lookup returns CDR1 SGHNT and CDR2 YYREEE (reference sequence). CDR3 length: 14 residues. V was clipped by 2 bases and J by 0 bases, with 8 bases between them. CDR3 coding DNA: TGTGCCAGCAGCTTAACAGCCATGAACACTGAAGCTTTCTTT. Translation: CASSLTAMNTEAFF. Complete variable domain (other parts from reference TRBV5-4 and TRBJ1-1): ETGVTQSPTHLIKTRGQQVTLRCSSQSGHNTVSWYQQALGQGPQFIFQYYREEENGRGNFPPRFSGLQFPNYSSELNVNALELDDSALYLCASSLTAMNTEAFFGQGTRLTVV.

This CDR3 reads CASSQEIVGLAANEQFF. The CDR3 DNA reads as TGTGCCAGCAGCCAAGAGATAGTCGGACTAGCGGCCAATGAGCAGTTCTTC. The chain joins TRBV3-1 (or the pseudogene TRBV3-2) to TRBJ2-1; 10 nucleotides match TRBD2. CDR1 is LGHDT and CDR2 is YNNKEL in the germline V gene (reference sequence). CDR3 length equals 17 residues. Trimming at V came to 0 bases and at J to 6 bases, leaving 8 bases not matched to a gene.

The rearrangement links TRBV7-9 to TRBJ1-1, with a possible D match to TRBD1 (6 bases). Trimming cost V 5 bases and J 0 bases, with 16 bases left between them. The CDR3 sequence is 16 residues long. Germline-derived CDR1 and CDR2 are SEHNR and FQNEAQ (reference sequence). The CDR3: CASSPQGLGLNTEAFF. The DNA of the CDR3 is TGTGCCAGCAGCCCCCAGGGGCTCGGGTTGAACACTGAAGCTTTCTTT.

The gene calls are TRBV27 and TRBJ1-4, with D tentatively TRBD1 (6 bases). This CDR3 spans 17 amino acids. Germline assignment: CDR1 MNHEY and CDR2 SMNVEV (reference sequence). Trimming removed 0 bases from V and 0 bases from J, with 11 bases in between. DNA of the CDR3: TGTGCCAGCAGTTTATCTGGCAGGGGTGCAACTAATGAAAAACTGTTTTTT. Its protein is CASSLSGRGATNEKLFF.

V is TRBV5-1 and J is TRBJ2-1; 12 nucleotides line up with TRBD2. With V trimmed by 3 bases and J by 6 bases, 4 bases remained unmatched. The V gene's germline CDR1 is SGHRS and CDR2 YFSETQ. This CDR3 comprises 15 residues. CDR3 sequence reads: CASSSGLAGPNEQFF. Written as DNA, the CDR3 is TGCGCCAGCAGCTCAGGACTAGCGGGGCCCAATGAGCAGTTCTTC.

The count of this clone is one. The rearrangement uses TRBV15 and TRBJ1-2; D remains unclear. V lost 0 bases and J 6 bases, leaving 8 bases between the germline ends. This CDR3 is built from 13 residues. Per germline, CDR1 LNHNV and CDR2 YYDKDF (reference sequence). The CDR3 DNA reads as TGTGCCACCAGCAGAGAAACATCCCATGGCTACACCTTC. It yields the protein CATSRETSHGYTF.

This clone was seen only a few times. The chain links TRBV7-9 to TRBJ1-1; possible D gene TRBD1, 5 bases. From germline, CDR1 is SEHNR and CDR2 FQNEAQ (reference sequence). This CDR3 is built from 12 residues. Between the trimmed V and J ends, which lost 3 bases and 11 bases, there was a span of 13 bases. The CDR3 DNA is TGTGCCAGCAGCTTGGACACGGGCGAGGCTTTCTTT. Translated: CASSLDTGEAFF.

The CDR3 DNA follows: TGTGCCAGCAGACCCCGGGACTGGGTCAATCAGCCCCAGCATTTT. This translates into CASRPRDWVNQPQHF. The rearrangement uses TRBV2 and TRBJ1-5; tentatively, D is TRBD1 (5 bases). Germline-derived CDR1 and CDR2 are SNHLY and FYNNEI. CDR3 length: 15 amino acids. Trimming shortened V by 6 bases and J by 3 bases, and 15 bases separated the two germline ends.

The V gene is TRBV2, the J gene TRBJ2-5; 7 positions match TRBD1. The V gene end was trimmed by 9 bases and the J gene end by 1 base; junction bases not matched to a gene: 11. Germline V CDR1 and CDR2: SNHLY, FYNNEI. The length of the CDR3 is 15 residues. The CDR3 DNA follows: TGTGCCAGTCTCAGCAGCCGACAGGGCCAAGAGACCCAGTACTTC. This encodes CASLSSRQGQETQYF.

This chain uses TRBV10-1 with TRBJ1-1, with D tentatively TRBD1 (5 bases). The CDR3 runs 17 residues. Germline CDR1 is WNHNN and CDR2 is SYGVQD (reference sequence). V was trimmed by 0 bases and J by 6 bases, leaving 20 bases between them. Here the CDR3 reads CASSESPAGGRPSEAFF. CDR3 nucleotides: TGCGCCAGCAGTGAGTCCCCTGCCGGGGGAAGACCTTCTGAAGCTTTCTTT.

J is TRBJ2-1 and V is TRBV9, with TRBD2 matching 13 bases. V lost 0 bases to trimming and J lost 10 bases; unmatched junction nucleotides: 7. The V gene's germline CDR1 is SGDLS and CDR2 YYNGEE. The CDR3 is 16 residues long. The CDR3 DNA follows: TGTGCCAGCAGCGTAGCTACCGGGACTAGCGGGAACGAGCAGTTCTTC. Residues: CASSVATGTSGNEQFF.

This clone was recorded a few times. CDR3 nucleotide sequence: TGTGCCAGCAGCCAAGATCGTAACTCCTACGAGCAGTACTTC. It specifies CASSQDRNSYEQYF. J is TRBJ2-7 and V is TRBV4-2; unclear D gene. CDR3 length: 14 residues. Germline V gives CDR1 LGHNA, CDR2 YNFKEQ. V lost 0 bases and J 0 bases, leaving 6 bases between the germline ends.